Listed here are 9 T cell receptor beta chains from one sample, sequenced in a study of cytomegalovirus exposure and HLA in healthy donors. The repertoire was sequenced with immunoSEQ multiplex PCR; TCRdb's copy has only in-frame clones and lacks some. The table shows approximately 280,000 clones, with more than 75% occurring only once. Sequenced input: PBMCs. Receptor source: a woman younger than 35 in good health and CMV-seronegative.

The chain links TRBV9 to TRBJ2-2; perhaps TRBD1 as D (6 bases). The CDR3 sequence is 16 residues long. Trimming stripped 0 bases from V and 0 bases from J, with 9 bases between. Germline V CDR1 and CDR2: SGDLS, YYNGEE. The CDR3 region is CASSVGYRANTGELFF. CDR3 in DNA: TGTGCCAGCAGCGTAGGCTACAGGGCGAACACCGGGGAGCTGTTTTTT.

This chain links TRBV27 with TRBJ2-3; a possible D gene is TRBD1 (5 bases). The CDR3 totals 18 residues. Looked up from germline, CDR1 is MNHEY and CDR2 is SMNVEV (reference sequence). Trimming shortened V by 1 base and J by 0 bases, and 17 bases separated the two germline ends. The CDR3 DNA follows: TGTGCCAGCAGTTTATGGGGCAGAGCCGACCTTAGCACAGATACGCAGTATTTT. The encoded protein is CASSLWGRADLSTDTQYF.

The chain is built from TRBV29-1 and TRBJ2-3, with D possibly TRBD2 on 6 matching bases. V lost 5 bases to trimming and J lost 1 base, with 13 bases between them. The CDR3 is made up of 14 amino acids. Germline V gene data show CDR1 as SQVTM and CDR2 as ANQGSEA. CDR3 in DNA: TGCAGCGTTTTGAGCGGGCTTGGCACAGATACGCAGTATTTT. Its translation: CSVLSGLGTDTQYF.

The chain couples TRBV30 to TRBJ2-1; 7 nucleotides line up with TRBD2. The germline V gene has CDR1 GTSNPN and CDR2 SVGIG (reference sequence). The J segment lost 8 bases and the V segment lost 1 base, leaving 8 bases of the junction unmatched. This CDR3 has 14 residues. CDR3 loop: CAWSAGGGSDEQFF. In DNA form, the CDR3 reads TGTGCCTGGAGTGCAGGAGGCGGGAGTGATGAGCAGTTCTTC.

CDR3 nucleotides: TGTGCCAGCAGCGTAGCGTCCCGGAGGGACGAGCAGTACTTC. Its translation is CASSVASRRDEQYF. V gene TRBV9 combines with J gene TRBJ2-7, with TRBD2 as a possible D gene (6 bases). Germline V CDR1 and CDR2: SGDLS, YYNGEE. The V end lost 0 bases, the J end lost 5 bases, and 12 bases lay between the germline ends. The CDR3 spans 14 residues.

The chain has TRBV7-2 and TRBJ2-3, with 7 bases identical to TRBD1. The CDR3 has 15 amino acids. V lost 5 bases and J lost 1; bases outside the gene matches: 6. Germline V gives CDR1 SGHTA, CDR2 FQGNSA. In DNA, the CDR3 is TGTGCCAGCAGCAACCTCGGACAGGGCACAGATACGCAGTATTTT. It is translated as CASSNLGQGTDTQYF.

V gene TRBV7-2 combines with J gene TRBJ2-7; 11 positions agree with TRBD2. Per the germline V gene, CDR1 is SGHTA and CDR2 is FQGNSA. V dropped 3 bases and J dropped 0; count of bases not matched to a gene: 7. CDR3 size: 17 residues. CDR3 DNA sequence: TGTGCCAGCAGCTTTCCCCGACTAGCGGGGAACTCCTACGAGCAGTACTTC. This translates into CASSFPRLAGNSYEQYF.

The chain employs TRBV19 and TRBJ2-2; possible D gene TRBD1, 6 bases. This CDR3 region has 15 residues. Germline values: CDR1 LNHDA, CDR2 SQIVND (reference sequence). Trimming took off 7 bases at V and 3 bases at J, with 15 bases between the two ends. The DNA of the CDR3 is TGTGCCAGTACGCTATGGGGGCGGGACACCGGGGAGCTGTTTTTT. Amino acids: CASTLWGRDTGELFF.

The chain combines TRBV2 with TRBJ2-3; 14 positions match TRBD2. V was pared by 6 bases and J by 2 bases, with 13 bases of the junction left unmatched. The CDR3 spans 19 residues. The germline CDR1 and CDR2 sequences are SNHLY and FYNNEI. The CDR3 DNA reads TGTGCCAGCAGACTGCCCCCGGGACTAGCGGGAGTGTTCACAGATACGCAGTATTTT. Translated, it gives CASRLPPGLAGVFTDTQYF.